This is a list of T cell receptor beta chains from one sample in a study of cytomegalovirus exposure and HLA in healthy donors. Here immunoSEQ multiplex PCR was the method, and the copy in TCRdb shows in-frame clones only, minus some. This table holds under 65,000 clones, roughly 80% found once. Sequenced sample: PBMCs. The receptors here all came from a young man in good health and CMV-seropositive. CDR3s include the opening cysteine and the closing phenylalanine or tryptophan. Clone size is stated in some rows and not others, as once, few, many or a class when expanded.

NA | TRBJ1-2 | TRBV28 | CASSSQGNGYTF
NA | TRBJ2-3 | TRBV9 | CASSAKGLAGVSSTDTQYF
once | TRBJ1-4 | TRBV5-1 | CASSLETGGNEKLFF
NA | TRBJ1-2 | TRBV7-9 | CASSLEQGRGYTF
NA | TRBJ1-5 | TRBV2 | CASSAGPKSNQPQHF
once | TRBJ2-3 | TRBV5-1 | CASSLQDFTDTQYF
NA | TRBJ2-3 | TRBV19 | CASQVIYRGLTDTQYF
NA | TRBJ1-1 | TRBV7-8 | CASSSATGKTAEAFF
NA | TRBJ1-4 | TRBV11-2 | CASSLRTGFNEKLFF
NA | TRBJ1-1 | TRBV2 | CASTIQGAKRAFF
NA | TRBJ2-7 | TRBV6-5 | CASSYSGQGSYEQYF
once | TRBJ2-3 | TRBV6-1 | CASSEGGLAGGTYTQYF
NA | TRBJ1-6 | TRBV5-1 | CASNAGLNYSPLHF
NA | TRBJ1-1 | TRBV18 | CASSPAGMNTEAFF
NA | TRBJ2-3 | TRBV19 | CASSNGGADTQYF
NA | TRBJ2-7 | TRBV29-1 | CSVEIGASYEQYF
NA | TRBJ1-1 | TRBV5-4 | CASSFPQGENTEAFF
once | TRBJ1-2 | TRBV5-1 | CASSLETGTHGYTF
few | TRBJ2-3 | TRBV27 | CASTLQGTDTQYF
NA | TRBJ2-3 | TRBV9 | CASSVRPSGYTDTQYF
NA | TRBJ2-1 | TRBV28 | CASSTRGNEQFF